This TCR beta chain originates from a study of blood T cell repertoires in COVID-19. Study details: Samples of COVID-19 (acute and convalescent) were obtained from the United States, Italy and Spain. The analysed material was cDNA or gDNA that came from T cells, B-cell-depleted T cells, or PBMCs.

In the authors' workflow: Using reference gene primer amplification, nucleated cell counts were estimated. Sequencing was performed with immunoSEQ multiplex PCR; in TCRdb, only in-frame clones are kept and a portion is missing. The V and J calls and clone size come from that table; D and trimming were worked out from the DNA. The table lists about 200,000 clones, 85% of them singletons. Enrolled during active infection, Seattle patients were then followed longitudinally. J was trimmed by 7 bases and V by 0 bases; bases with no gene match: 13. The CDR3 extends over 17 amino acids. Germline V gives CDR1 GTSNPN, CDR2 SVGIG (reference sequence).

Sequences were obtained from peripheral blood. The chain uses TRBV30 and TRBJ2-1, with 9 bases aligning to TRBD2. The clonotype originates from a person aged 65 to 79 with COVID-19, enrolled during active disease. The CDR3 region is CAWSVAAGGSLRNEQFF. The CDR3 DNA follows: TGTGCCTGGAGTGTAGCAGCGGGAGGAAGCTTGCGGAATGAGCAGTTCTTC.